This T cell receptor beta chain was obtained from a study of cytomegalovirus exposure and HLA in healthy donors. Overall study: It was reported in a later analysis that the 120 or so validation repertoires used the same platform as the 666 first-cohort repertoires. Study-level findings and limits: In vitro experiments confirmed that three CMV-associated chains were specific for CMV antigens. Most TCR sequences proved rare, with some public TCRs found in many donors.

Notes on this clone: What it binds is unknown.

This table comes from immunoSEQ multiplex PCR, and its TCRdb copy is limited to in-frame clones, with some not included. The sample consists of 82,000 or so clones, roughly 95% of them appearing once. This receptor was taken from a young woman in good health and CMV-seronegative. What was sequenced was PBMCs.

Here the CDR3 reads CASSLARQGTYEQYF. The CDR3, as DNA: TGTGCCAGCAGCTTAGCCCGACAGGGAACCTACGAGCAGTACTTC. J is TRBJ2-7 and V is TRBV11-2, with 7 positions matching TRBD1. Germline assignment: CDR1 SGHAT and CDR2 FQNNGV. V trimming: 1 base; J trimming: 2 bases; junction bases outside the gene matches: 5. The CDR3 has 15 residues.